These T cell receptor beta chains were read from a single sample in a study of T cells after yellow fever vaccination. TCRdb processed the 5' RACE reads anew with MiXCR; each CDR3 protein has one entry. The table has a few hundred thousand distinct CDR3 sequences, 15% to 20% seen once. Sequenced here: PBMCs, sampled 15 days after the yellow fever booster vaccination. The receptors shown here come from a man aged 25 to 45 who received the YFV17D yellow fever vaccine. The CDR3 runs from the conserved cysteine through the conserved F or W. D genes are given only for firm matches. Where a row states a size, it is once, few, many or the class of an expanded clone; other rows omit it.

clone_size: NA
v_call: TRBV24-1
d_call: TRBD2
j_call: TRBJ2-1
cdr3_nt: TGTGCCACCGTGGGCGGGAGGGTCCATGAGCAGTTCTTC
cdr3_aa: CATVGGRVHEQFF

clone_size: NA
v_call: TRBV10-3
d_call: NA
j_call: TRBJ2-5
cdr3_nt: TGTGCCGCCCGGGACACCTTAGAGACCCAGTACTTC
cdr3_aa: CAARDTLETQYF

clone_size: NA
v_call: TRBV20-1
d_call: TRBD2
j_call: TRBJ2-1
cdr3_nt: TGCAGTGCTAGAGATCTCCTAGCGGGAGGTTCAGATGAGCAGTTCTTC
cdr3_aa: CSARDLLAGGSDEQFF

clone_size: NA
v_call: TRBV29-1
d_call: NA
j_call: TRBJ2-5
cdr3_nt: TGCAGCGCTGCGGGCGGGACTGATCAAGAGACCCAGTACTTC
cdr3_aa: CSAAGGTDQETQYF

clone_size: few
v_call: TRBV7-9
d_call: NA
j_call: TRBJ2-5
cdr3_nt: TGTGCCAGCAGCTTGTATCAGGGTACGGAGACCCAGTACTTC
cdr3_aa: CASSLYQGTETQYF

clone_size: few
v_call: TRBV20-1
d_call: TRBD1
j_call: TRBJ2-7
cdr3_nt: TGCAGTGCCAGGGGACAGGGGGGCGAGCAGTACTTC
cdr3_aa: CSARGQGGEQYF

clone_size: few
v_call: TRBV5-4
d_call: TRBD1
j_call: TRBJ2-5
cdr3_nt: TGTGCCACGTCGGGACAGGGGGAAGAGACCCAGTACTTC
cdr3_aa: CATSGQGEETQYF

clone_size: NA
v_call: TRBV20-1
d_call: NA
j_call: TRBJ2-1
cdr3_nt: TGCAGTGCTAGAGGGGCCAGGGCCTCCTACAATGAGCAGTTCTTC
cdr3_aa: CSARGARASYNEQFF

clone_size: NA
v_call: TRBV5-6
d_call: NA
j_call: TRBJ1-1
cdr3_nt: TGTGCCAGCAGCCCTGCCGCGGGCTTGAACACTGAAGCTTTCTTT
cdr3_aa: CASSPAAGLNTEAFF

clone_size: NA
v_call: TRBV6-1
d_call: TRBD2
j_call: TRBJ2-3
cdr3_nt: TGTGCCAGCAGTCCCCGGCCCCAACTAGCGGGAGGCACAGATACGCAGTATTTT
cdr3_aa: CASSPRPQLAGGTDTQYF

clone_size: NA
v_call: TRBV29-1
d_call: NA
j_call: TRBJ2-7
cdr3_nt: TGCAGCGTTGTAGGCAGCACTCGCTACGAGCAGTACTTC
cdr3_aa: CSVVGSTRYEQYF

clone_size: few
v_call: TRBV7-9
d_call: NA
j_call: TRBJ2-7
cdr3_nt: TGTGCCAGCAGCTATGGGGTGGGGACCGGGGACGAGCAGTACTTC
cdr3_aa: CASSYGVGTGDEQYF

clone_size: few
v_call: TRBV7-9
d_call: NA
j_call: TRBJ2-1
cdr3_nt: TGTGCCAGCAGCTACGCGCGGGAAATAGAGGTCCATGAGCAGTTCTTC
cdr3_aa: CASSYAREIEVHEQFF

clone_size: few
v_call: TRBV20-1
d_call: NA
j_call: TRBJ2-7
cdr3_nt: TGCAGTGCTAAGGGGAGCATGACCTACGAGCAGTACTTC
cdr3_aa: CSAKGSMTYEQYF

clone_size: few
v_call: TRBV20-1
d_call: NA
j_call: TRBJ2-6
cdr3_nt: TGCAGTGCTTACACCGGGAGTCCCACCTCTGGGGCCAACGTCCTGACTTTC
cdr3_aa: CSAYTGSPTSGANVLTF

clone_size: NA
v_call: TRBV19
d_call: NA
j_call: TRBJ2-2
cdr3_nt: TGTGCCAGTAGTATACTTCCGAACACCGGGGAGCTGTTTTTT
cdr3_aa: CASSILPNTGELFF

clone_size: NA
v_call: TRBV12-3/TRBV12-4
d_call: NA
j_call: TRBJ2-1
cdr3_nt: TGTGCCAGCAGTTTAAGACTAGATGGTAATGAGCAGTTCTTC
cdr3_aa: CASSLRLDGNEQFF

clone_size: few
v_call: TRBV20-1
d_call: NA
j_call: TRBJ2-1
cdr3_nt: TGCAGTGCTAGTTCGGGAGCCCCTGAGCAGTTCTTC
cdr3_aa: CSASSGAPEQFF

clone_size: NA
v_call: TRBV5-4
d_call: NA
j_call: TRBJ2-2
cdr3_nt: TGTGCCAGCAGCCTGAGCCGCAACGGGGAGCTGTTTTTT
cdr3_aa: CASSLSRNGELFF

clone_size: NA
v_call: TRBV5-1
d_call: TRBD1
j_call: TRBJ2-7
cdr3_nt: TGCGCCAGCAGCTTGCAACAGGGGGATTACGAGCAGTACTTC
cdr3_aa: CASSLQQGDYEQYF

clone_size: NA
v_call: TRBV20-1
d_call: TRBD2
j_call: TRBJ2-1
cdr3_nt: TGCAGTGCGAGGCGGGAGGGCCTGTACAATGAGCAGTTCTTC
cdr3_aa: CSARREGLYNEQFF

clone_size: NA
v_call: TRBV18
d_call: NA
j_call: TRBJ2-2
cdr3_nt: TGTGCCAGCTCACCGGCCGCGAACACCGGGGAGCTGTTTTTT
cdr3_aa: CASSPAANTGELFF

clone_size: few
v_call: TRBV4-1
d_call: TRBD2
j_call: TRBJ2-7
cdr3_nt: TGCGCCAGCAGCCAGGGGTCGGGGGGATCCTACGAGCAGTACTTC
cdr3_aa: CASSQGSGGSYEQYF

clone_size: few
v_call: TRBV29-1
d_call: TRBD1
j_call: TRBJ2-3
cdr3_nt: TGCAGCAAAATACAGGGGGACGAGCAGTATTTT
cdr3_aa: CSKIQGDEQYF

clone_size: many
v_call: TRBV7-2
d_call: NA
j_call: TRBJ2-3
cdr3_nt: TGTGCCAGCAGCTTCGGTAGTACAGATACGCAGTATTTT
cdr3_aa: CASSFGSTDTQYF

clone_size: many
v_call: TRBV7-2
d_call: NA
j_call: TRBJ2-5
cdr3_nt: TGTGCCAGCAGCTTAGCGGTCCAAGAGACCCAGTACTTC
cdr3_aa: CASSLAVQETQYF

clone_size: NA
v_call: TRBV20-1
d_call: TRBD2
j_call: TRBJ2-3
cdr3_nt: TGCAGTGCTCCTCGGGCTAGCGGGGCCTCGAGTAGCACAGATACGCAGTATTTT
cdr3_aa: CSAPRASGASSSTDTQYF

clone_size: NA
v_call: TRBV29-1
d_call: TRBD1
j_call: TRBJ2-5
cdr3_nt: TGCAGCTCCCAGGGGGCCAGGGGCGTTCAAGAGACCCAGTACTTC
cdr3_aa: CSSQGARGVQETQYF

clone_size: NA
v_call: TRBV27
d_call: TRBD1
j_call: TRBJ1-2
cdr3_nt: TGTGCCAGCAGTTCATTGGGACAGCCCCGCTATGGCTACACCTTC
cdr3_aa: CASSSLGQPRYGYTF

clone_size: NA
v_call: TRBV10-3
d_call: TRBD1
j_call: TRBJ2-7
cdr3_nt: TGTGCCATCAGGGAAGCCGGGACAGGCTACGAGCAGTACTTC
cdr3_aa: CAIREAGTGYEQYF

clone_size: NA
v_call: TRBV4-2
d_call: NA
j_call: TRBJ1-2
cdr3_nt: TGTGCCAGCAGCGCCGGGCTTGACTATGGCTACACCTTC
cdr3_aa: CASSAGLDYGYTF